One sample yielded the 10 T cell receptor beta chains listed below, sequenced in a study of T cell changes during pregnancy in multiple sclerosis. The repertoire was sequenced with immunoSEQ multiplex PCR; TCRdb's copy has only in-frame clones and lacks some. The table records about 47,000 clones, approximately 92% of them present only once. The input for sequencing was CD8+ T cells from peripheral blood mononuclear cells, taken in the second trimester of pregnancy. All receptors derive from a female donor with multiple sclerosis, enrolled in a pregnancy study.

V usage is TRBV6-6 and J usage is TRBJ1-1, with 7 nucleotides matching TRBD1. V lost 6 bases to trimming and J lost 3 bases; unmatched junction nucleotides: 10. Per germline, CDR1 MNHNY and CDR2 SVGAGI (reference sequence). The CDR3 sequence is 15 residues long. Here the CDR3 reads CASRSTQGGYTEAFF. The CDR3 coding sequence is TGTGCCAGCAGATCTACCCAGGGGGGTTACACTGAAGCTTTCTTT.

The chain is built from TRBV19 and TRBJ2-2; weak D call: TRBD1 (6 bases). The V gene lost 10 bases and the J gene lost 1 base, with 13 bases spanning the gap. The germline V gene encodes CDR1 LNHDA and CDR2 SQIVND (reference sequence). There are 14 residues in the CDR3. The CDR3 nucleotides are TGTGCCACCACCGGGACACTGAACACCGGGGAGCTGTTTTTT. Its translation is CATTGTLNTGELFF.

The rearrangement uses TRBV7-9 and TRBJ2-7; 8 bases fit TRBD2. This CDR3 is built from 15 residues. Germline-derived CDR1 and CDR2 are SEHNR and FQNEAQ (reference sequence). V gave up 5 bases and J gave up 2 bases; unmatched junction bases: 8. This CDR3 reads CASSPWVAGTYEQYF. Written as DNA, the CDR3 is TGTGCCAGCAGCCCCTGGGTAGCGGGGACCTACGAGCAGTACTTC.

This clone has only one observation. The rearrangement links TRBV9 to TRBJ2-7; 14 positions agree with TRBD2. The CDR3 consists of 16 residues. Germline V CDR1 and CDR2: SGDLS, YYNGEE. J was trimmed by 3 bases and V by 4 bases; bases with no gene match: 6. CDR3 nucleotide sequence: TGTGCCAGCAGCAGGGGACTAGCGGGGGTTGGCTACGAGCAGTACTTC. This translates into CASSRGLAGVGYEQYF.

The chain joins TRBV27 to TRBJ1-5; D ambiguous. Trimming stripped 0 bases from V and 2 bases from J, with 8 bases between. The CDR3 is 15 residues long. CDR1 and CDR2 from the germline V gene are MNHEY and SMNVEV (reference sequence). The CDR3 DNA follows: TGTGCCAGCAGTTTATCGGGCGGGGGCAATCAGCCCCAGCATTTT. Its translation is CASSLSGGGNQPQHF.

The rearrangement uses TRBV13 and TRBJ2-7, with TRBD1 as a possible D gene (5 bases). In germline, CDR1 is PRHDT, CDR2 FYEKMQ (reference sequence). The CDR3 is made up of 12 amino acids. Trimming left V 2 bases short and J 6 bases short, with 8 bases between. The CDR3 spells CASSLQGSEQYF. CDR3 in DNA: TGTGCCAGCAGCTTACAGGGATCCGAGCAGTACTTC.

V is TRBV4-1 and J is TRBJ1-4; D is undetermined. V gave up 6 bases and J gave up 2 bases, with 13 bases separating them. CDR1 is MGHRA, CDR2 YSYEKL, per germline. The CDR3 has 15 residues. CDR3 amino acids: CASSSNVQTNEKLFF. CDR3 nucleotides: TGCGCCAGCAGTTCCAACGTTCAGACTAATGAAAAACTGTTTTTT.

The chain links TRBV19 to TRBJ1-1; unclear D gene. With 3 bases removed from V and 9 bases from J, the gap between germline ends came to 17 bases. The CDR3 has 14 residues. Per the germline V gene, CDR1 is LNHDA and CDR2 is SQIVND (reference sequence). The CDR3 DNA sequence: TGTGCCAGTAGTATGTATATTTCCGCACAGAAAGCTTTCTTT. Translated: CASSMYISAQKAFF.

This sequence joins TRBV30 and TRBJ1-2; tentative D call: TRBD1 (6 bases). The germline V gene encodes CDR1 GTSNPN and CDR2 SVGIG (reference sequence). The CDR3 is 11 residues long. The V end was cut by 3 bases, the J end by 6 bases, with 8 bases between. The chain's CDR3 is CAWSQGNGYTF. The CDR3 nucleotides are TGTGCCTGGAGCCAGGGGAATGGCTACACCTTC.

This sequence joins TRBV13 and TRBJ2-3; TRBD1 aligns across 7 bases. With V trimmed by 6 bases and J by 4 bases, 4 bases remained unmatched. The CDR3 extends over 13 amino acids. Germline lookup yields CDR1 PRHDT and CDR2 FYEKMQ (reference sequence). This chain's CDR3 is CASSQTGADTQYF. The CDR3 DNA reads as TGTGCCAGCAGTCAAACAGGGGCAGATACGCAGTATTTT.